The 3 T cell receptor beta chains in this list originate from one sample, sequenced in a study of T cell changes during pregnancy in multiple sclerosis. TCRdb keeps only in-frame clones here, not all; method: immunoSEQ multiplex PCR. The sample carries under 90,000 clones, 94% recorded once. Sequenced material: peripheral blood, taken in the second trimester of pregnancy. Receptor source: a female donor in good health, enrolled as a control in a pregnancy study.

CDR3 loop: CATSRGTAPQTNYGYTF. CDR3 DNA: TGTGCCACCAGCAGGGGGACAGCCCCTCAGACTAACTATGGCTACACCTTC. The chain joins TRBV15 to TRBJ1-2; 7 bases match TRBD1. This CDR3 spans 17 amino acids. Germline lookup yields CDR1 LNHNV and CDR2 YYDKDF (reference sequence). The J segment lost 0 bases and the V segment lost 3 bases, leaving 10 bases of the junction unmatched.

The chain recombines TRBV1 with TRBJ2-5; TRBD2, the D gene given by the table, was not confirmed from the DNA. TRBV1 is termed a pseudogene. CDR3 length: 16 amino acids. Here the CDR3 DNA reads TGCACCAGCAGCCAAGGGGACCGGGACTACCAAGAGACCCAGTACTTC. Protein sequence: CTSSQGDRDYQETQYF.

The V gene is TRBV4-1, the J gene TRBJ2-2; TRBD2 agrees at 14 bases. Germline V gene lookup returns CDR1 MGHRA and CDR2 YSYEKL. V dropped 5 bases and J dropped 5; count of bases not matched to a gene: 7. This CDR3 region has 17 residues. The CDR3 spells CASSRGLAGEGTGELFF. The CDR3 nucleotides read TGCGCCAGCAGCAGGGGACTAGCGGGAGAAGGGACCGGGGAGCTGTTTTTT.